These 8 T cell receptor beta chains came from one sample sequenced in a study of cytomegalovirus exposure and HLA in healthy donors. Primers for the PCR totalled 60 Vbeta and 13 Jbeta. The method was immunoSEQ multiplex PCR; TCRdb's version includes in-frame clones alone and lacks a portion of them. The table has about 170,000 clones, around 80% seen once. Sequencing used PBMCs. Receptors were obtained from a girl between 10 and 17 years old in good health and CMV-seropositive.

The chain carries TRBV28 and TRBJ2-1; no clear D gene. Germline values: CDR1 MDHEN, CDR2 SYDVKM. V lost 0 bases, J lost 1 base, and 10 bases lay in between. The CDR3 length is 16 residues. The CDR3 sequence: CASSLWLASSYNEQFF. The CDR3 coding sequence is TGTGCCAGCAGTTTATGGTTGGCCAGTTCCTACAATGAGCAGTTCTTC.

As DNA, the CDR3 is TGTGCCAGCAGTACATGGGGAGGGGACGTTTACAATGAGCAGTTCTTC. Translation gives CASSTWGGDVYNEQFF. The chain joins TRBV2 to TRBJ2-1; 7 bases agree with TRBD2. Germline V gene sequence: CDR1 SNHLY, CDR2 FYNNEI. The CDR3 sequence is 16 residues long. The V gene end was trimmed by 5 bases and the J gene end by 4 bases; junction bases not matched to a gene: 11.

The chain links TRBV7-2 to TRBJ1-2; tentative D call: TRBD1 (5 bases). This CDR3 is built from 16 residues. CDR1 and CDR2 from the germline V gene are SGHTA and FQGNSA. V lost 1 base and J lost 1, with 13 bases in between. The CDR3 is CASSLVRRGNNYGYTF. CDR3 in DNA: TGTGCCAGCAGCTTAGTAAGGAGGGGAAATAACTATGGCTACACCTTC.

This chain uses TRBV28 with TRBJ1-5, with no clear D. CDR1 is MDHEN and CDR2 is SYDVKM in the germline V gene. V dropped 6 bases and J dropped 1 base, with 19 bases sitting between them. CDR3 length: 17 residues. This CDR3 is CASRERLSKGSNQPQHF. The CDR3 nucleotides are TGTGCCAGCAGGGAGCGGCTTTCGAAGGGCAGCAATCAGCCCCAGCATTTT. Filled out from reference TRBV28 and TRBJ1-5, the complete variable domain reads DVKVTQSSRYLVKRTGEKVFLECVQDMDHENMFWYRQDPGLGLRLIYFSYDVKMKEKGDIPEGYSVSREKKERFSLILESASTNQTSMYLCASRERLSKGSNQPQHFGDGTRLSIL.

The chain employs TRBV27 and TRBJ1-1, with D uncertain. The CDR3 extends over 14 amino acids. Germline values: CDR1 MNHEY, CDR2 SMNVEV (reference sequence). Trimming pared 1 base from V and 3 bases from J, leaving 9 bases between. CDR3 DNA: TGTGCCAGCAGTTTATACCGTCGGGACACTGAAGCTTTCTTT. Its protein product is CASSLYRRDTEAFF.

The chain joins TRBV2 to TRBJ1-1; D possibly corresponds to TRBD1 (5 bases). The V end lost 0 bases, the J end lost 11 bases, and 10 bases lay between the germline ends. CDR1 is SNHLY, CDR2 FYNNEI, per germline. The CDR3 has 12 amino acids. The chain's CDR3 is CASSEAPGSAFF. CDR3 DNA sequence: TGTGCCAGCAGTGAAGCGCCAGGGTCTGCTTTCTTT.

This chain uses TRBV6-1 with TRBJ1-1, with TRBD1 as a possible D gene (5 bases). Germline-derived CDR1 and CDR2 are MNHNS and SASEGT. The CDR3 covers 14 residues. V dropped 3 bases and J dropped 4 bases, with 12 bases sitting between them. The CDR3 loop reads CASSERPGGTEAFF. The CDR3 DNA is TGTGCCAGCAGTGAGCGCCCCGGGGGCACTGAAGCTTTCTTT.

As for this clone: Relative to the germline gene, one junction end is altered; a read error may explain this. The rearrangement joins TRBV7-9 to TRBJ1-2; no clear D gene. CDR1 and CDR2 from the germline V gene are SEHNR and FQNEAQ (reference sequence). CDR3 length: 16 amino acids. This chain's CDR3 is CSSSLSSGTANYGYTF. CDR3 sequence (DNA): TGTTCCAGCAGCTTAAGTTCAGGAACTGCTAACTATGGCTACACCTTC. Based on the CDR3 plus reference TRBV7-9 and TRBJ1-2, the full variable domain is DTGVSQNPRHKITKRGQNVTFRCDPISEHNRLYWYRQTLGQGPEFLTYFQNEAQLEKSRLLSDRFSAERPKGSFSTLEIQRTEQGDSAMYLCSSSLSSGTANYGYTFGSGTRLTVV.